The 8 T cell receptor beta chains listed next were all sequenced from one sample in a study of cytomegalovirus exposure and HLA in healthy donors. TCRdb keeps only in-frame clones here, not all; method: immunoSEQ multiplex PCR. The sample has fewer than 150,000 clones, 88% seen once. The specimen was PBMCs. These receptors all stem from a young man in good health and CMV-seronegative.

J is TRBJ2-3 and V is TRBV29-1, with D maybe TRBD1 (5 bases). Germline V lookup: CDR1 SQVTM, CDR2 ANQGSEA. Trimming left V 6 bases short and J 1 base short, with 11 bases between. The CDR3 length is 13 residues. CDR3 residues: CSVYTGRTDTQYF. In DNA, the CDR3 is TGCAGCGTGTATACAGGCCGCACAGATACGCAGTATTTT.

This chain links TRBV30 with TRBJ2-4; D not certain. Trimming took 1 base from V and 5 from J, leaving 9 bases between them. The germline V gene has CDR1 GTSNPN and CDR2 SVGIG (reference sequence). The CDR3 covers 13 residues. The CDR3 DNA reads TGTGCCTGGAGTGATATGTTCCAAAACATTCAGTACTTC. Protein product: CAWSDMFQNIQYF.

V gene TRBV29-1 combines with J gene TRBJ2-7; 7 nucleotides agree with TRBD1. Germline V gene lookup returns CDR1 SQVTM and CDR2 ANQGSEA. The trim removed 0 bases at V and 3 bases at J, leaving 8 bases unmatched. The CDR3 sequence is 15 residues long. The CDR3 region has the DNA TGCAGCGTTGAAGACCTAAACAGGGGTCTCTACGAGCAGTACTTC. This encodes CSVEDLNRGLYEQYF.

This chain links TRBV9 with TRBJ1-1; a possible D gene is TRBD1 (6 bases). The V gene's germline CDR1 is SGDLS and CDR2 YYNGEE. The CDR3 is 13 residues long. The V end lost 7 bases, the J end lost 13 bases, and 23 bases lay between the germline ends. The CDR3 DNA reads as TGTGCCAGCCCAATGGGGGGGGCCACTAACGTTTTCTTT. It specifies CASPMGGATNVFF. Combining the CDR3 with reference TRBV9 and TRBJ1-1 gives the whole variable domain DSGVTQTPKHLITATGQRVTLRCSPRSGDLSVYWYQQSLDQGLQFLIQYYNGEERAKGNILERFSAQQFPDLHSELNLSSLELGDSALYFCASPMGGATNVFFGQGTRLTVV.

The V gene is TRBV14, the J gene TRBJ2-6; TRBD2 is a possible D gene (5 bases). With 2 bases removed from V and 4 bases from J, the gap between germline ends came to 15 bases. Germline lookup yields CDR1 SGHDN and CDR2 FVKESK. The CDR3 consists of 17 residues. CDR3 nucleotide sequence: TGTGCCAGCAGCCAATCCCCAAGAGGGAGAGGGGCCAACGTCCTGACTTTC. It specifies CASSQSPRGRGANVLTF.

The genes are TRBV2 and TRBJ2-1; 10 positions match TRBD2. Trimming took 8 bases from V and 8 from J; bases not matched to a gene: 12. CDR1 is SNHLY and CDR2 is FYNNEI in the germline V gene. The CDR3 length is 15 residues. The CDR3 here is CASSPSGSTLDEQFF. The CDR3 nucleotides read TGTGCCAGCTCTCCTAGCGGGAGTACATTAGATGAGCAGTTCTTC.

This chain uses TRBV5-1 with TRBJ1-4; the D gene is possibly TRBD1 (5 bases). Germline assignment: CDR1 SGHRS and CDR2 YFSETQ. V was clipped by 3 bases and J by 0 bases, with 12 bases between them. The length of the CDR3 is 16 residues. The CDR3: CASSSTTDSTNEKLFF. The CDR3 region has the DNA TGCGCCAGCAGCTCAACGACAGATTCAACTAATGAAAAACTGTTTTTT.

This clone came up once. The CDR3 reads CASSMTSSYEQYF. For the CDR3, the DNA is TGTGCCAGCAGCATGACTAGTTCCTACGAGCAGTACTTC. The chain carries TRBV5-4 and TRBJ2-7; D possibly corresponds to TRBD2 (6 bases). The CDR3 runs to 13 residues. Between the trimmed V and J ends, which lost 4 bases and 1 base, there was a span of 9 bases. CDR1 and CDR2 (germline): SGHNT, YYREEE (reference sequence). Drawing the rest from reference TRBV5-4 and TRBJ2-7, the complete variable domain is ETGVTQSPTHLIKTRGQQVTLRCSSQSGHNTVSWYQQALGQGPQFIFQYYREEENGRGNFPPRFSGLQFPNYSSELNVNALELDDSALYLCASSMTSSYEQYFGPGTRLTVT.